The source of this TCR beta chain is a study of graft-versus-host responses after intestinal transplantation. Some clones are missing from TCRdb's copy, which holds only in-frame ones; the method was immunoSEQ multiplex PCR. The data contain about 73,000 clones, around 91% of them singletons. Study-wide results and limits: GvH clones were found in recipient marrow; some appeared first in ileum or blood.

This CDR3 contains 14 residues. Losses at the gene ends were 2 bases for V and 4 bases for J; bases not matched to a gene: 3. Germline V gene lookup returns CDR1 MRHNA and CDR2 SNTAGT. Regarding this clone: Antigen specificity is unknown.

The sample in question was unstimulated CD8+ T cells sorted from spleen or lymph node cells, obtained before transplant. The chain joins TRBV6-4 to TRBJ2-3, with 7 nucleotides matching TRBD2. The origin of this receptor is a human donor who was the organ donor for an intestinal transplant. In DNA, the CDR3 is TGTGCCAGCAGTGACGGCGGGGGTTCAGATACGCAGTATTTT. Translated: CASSDGGGSDTQYF.